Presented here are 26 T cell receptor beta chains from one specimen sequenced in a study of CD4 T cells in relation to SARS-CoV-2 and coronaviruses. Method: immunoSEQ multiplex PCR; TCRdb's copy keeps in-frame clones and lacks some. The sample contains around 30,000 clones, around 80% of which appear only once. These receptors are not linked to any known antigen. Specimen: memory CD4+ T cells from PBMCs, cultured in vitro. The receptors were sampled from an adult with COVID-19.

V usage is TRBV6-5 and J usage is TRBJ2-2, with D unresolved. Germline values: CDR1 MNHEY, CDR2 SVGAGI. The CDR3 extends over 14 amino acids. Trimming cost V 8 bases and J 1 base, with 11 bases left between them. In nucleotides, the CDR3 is TGTGCCAGCGCCAGATCCGGGAACACCGGGGAGCTGTTTTTT. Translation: CASARSGNTGELFF.

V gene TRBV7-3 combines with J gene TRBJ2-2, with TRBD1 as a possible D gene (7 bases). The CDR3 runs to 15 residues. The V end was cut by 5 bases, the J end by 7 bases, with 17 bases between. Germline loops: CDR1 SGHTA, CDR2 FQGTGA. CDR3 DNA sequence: TGTGCCAGCAGCCCACAGGGGCTGGAGGGCGGGGAGCTGTTTTTT. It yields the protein CASSPQGLEGGELFF.

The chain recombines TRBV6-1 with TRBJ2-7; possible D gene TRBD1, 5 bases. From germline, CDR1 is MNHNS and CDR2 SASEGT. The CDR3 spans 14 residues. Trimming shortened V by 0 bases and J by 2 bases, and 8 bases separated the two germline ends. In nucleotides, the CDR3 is TGTGCCAGCAGTGAAGCGTGGACAACCTACGAGCAGTACTTC. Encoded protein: CASSEAWTTYEQYF.

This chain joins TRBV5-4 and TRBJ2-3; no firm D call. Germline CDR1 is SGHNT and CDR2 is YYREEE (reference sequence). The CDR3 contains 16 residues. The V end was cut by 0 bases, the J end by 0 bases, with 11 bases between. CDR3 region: CASSLAGGTSTDTQYF. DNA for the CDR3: TGTGCCAGCAGCTTGGCTGGCGGTACTAGCACAGATACGCAGTATTTT.

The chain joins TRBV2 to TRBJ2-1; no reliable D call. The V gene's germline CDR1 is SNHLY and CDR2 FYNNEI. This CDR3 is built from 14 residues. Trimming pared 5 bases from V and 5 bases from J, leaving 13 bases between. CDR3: CASSLAGTNNEQFF. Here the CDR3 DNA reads TGTGCCAGCAGTCTGGCAGGAACAAACAATGAGCAGTTCTTC.

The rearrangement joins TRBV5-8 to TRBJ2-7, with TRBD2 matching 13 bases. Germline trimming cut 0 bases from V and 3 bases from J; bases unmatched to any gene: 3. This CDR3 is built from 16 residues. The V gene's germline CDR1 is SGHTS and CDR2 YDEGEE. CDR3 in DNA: TGTGCCAGCAGCTTGGAGGGACTAGCGGGAAACTACGAGCAGTACTTC. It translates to CASSLEGLAGNYEQYF.

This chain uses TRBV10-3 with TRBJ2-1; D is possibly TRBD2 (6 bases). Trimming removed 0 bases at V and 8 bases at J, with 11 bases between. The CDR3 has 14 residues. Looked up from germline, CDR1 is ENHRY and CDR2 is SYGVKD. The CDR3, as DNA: TGTGCCATCAGTGAGTCCGGAGGGCCCTATGAGCAGTTCTTC. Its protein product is CAISESGGPYEQFF.

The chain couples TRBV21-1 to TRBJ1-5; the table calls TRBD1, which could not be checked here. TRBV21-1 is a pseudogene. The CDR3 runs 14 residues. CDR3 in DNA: TGTGCCAGCAGGAGGACAGGGAGCAATCAGCCCCAGCATTTT. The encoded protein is CASRRTGSNQPQHF.

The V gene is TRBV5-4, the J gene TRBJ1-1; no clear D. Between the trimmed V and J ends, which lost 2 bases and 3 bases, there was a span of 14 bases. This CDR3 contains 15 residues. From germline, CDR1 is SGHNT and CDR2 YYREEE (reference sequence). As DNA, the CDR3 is TGTGCCAGCAGCTTCACTTGGCAGGCCGACACTGAAGCTTTCTTT. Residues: CASSFTWQADTEAFF.

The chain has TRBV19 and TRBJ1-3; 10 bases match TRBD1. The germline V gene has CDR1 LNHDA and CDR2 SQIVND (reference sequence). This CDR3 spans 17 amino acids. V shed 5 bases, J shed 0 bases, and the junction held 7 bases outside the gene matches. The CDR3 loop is CASSGDRGLFSGNTIYF. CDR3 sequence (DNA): TGTGCCAGTAGTGGGGACAGGGGCCTCTTCTCTGGAAACACCATATATTTT.

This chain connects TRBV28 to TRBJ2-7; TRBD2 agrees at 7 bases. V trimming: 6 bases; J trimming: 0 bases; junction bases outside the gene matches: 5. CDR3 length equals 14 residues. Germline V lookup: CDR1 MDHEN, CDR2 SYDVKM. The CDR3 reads CASSLRDYSYEQYF. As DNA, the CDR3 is TGTGCCAGCAGCCTCCGGGACTACTCCTACGAGCAGTACTTC.

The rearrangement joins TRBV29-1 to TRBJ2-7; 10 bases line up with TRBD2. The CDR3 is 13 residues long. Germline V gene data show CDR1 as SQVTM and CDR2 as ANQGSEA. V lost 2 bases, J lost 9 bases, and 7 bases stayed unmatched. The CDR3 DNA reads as TGCAGCGTTGAACGACTAGCGGGTATTGGGCAGTACTTC. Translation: CSVERLAGIGQYF.

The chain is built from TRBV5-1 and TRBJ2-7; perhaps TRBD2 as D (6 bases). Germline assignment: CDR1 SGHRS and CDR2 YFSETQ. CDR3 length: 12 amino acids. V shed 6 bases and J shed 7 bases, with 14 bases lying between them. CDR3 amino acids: CASTDAGNEQYF. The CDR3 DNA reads TGCGCCAGCACCGATGCGGGGAATGAGCAGTACTTC.

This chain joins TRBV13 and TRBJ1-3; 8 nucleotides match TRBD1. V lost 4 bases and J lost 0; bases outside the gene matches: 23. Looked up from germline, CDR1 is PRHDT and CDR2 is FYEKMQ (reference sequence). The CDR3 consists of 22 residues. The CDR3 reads CASSYLPADRGYHESSGNTIYF. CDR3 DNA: TGTGCCAGCAGCTATCTACCTGCTGACAGGGGCTACCATGAAAGCTCTGGAAACACCATATATTTT.

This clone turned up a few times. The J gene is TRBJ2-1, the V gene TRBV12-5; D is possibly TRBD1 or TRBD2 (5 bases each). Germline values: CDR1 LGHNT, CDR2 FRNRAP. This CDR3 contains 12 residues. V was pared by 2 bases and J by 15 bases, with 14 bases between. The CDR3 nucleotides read TGTGCTAGTGGTTTGTTAAACGGGACCCCGTTCTTC. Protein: CASGLLNGTPFF.

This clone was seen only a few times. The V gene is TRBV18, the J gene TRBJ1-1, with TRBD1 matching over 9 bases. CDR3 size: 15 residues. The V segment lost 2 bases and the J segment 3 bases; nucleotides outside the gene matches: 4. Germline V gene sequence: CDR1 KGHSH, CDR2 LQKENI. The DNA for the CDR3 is TGTGCCAGCTCACCAAGGGACAGGGATGACACTGAAGCTTTCTTT. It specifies CASSPRDRDDTEAFF.

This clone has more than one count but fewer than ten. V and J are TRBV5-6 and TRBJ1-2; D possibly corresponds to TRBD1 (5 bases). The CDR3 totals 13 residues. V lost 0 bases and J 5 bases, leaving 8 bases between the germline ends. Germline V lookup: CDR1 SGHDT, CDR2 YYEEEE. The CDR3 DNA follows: TGTGCCAGCAGCTTGGTGTCAGGGTATGGCTACACCTTC. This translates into CASSLVSGYGYTF.

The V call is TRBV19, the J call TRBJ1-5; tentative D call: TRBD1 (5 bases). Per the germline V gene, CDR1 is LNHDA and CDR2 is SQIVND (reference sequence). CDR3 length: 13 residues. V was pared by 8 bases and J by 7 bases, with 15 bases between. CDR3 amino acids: CASAGGGGQPQHF. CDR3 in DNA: TGTGCCAGTGCCGGGGGTGGCGGGCAGCCCCAGCATTTT.

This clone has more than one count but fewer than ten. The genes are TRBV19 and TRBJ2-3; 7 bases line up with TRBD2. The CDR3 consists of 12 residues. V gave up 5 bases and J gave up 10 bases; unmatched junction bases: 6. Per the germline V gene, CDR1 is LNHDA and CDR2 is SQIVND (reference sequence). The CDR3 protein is CASSALAGAQYF. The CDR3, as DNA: TGTGCCAGTAGTGCTTTAGCGGGTGCGCAGTATTTT. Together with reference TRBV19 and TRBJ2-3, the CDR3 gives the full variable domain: DGGITQSPKYLFRKEGQNVTLSCEQNLNHDAMYWYRQDPGQGLRLIYYSQIVNDFQKGDIAEGYSVSREKKESFPLTVTSAQKNPTAFYLCASSALAGAQYFGPGTRLTVL.

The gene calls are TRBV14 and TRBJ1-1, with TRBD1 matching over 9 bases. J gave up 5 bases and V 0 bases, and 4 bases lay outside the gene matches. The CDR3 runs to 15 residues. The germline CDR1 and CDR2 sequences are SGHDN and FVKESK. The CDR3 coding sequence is TGTGCCAGCAGCCAAGACCGGGACAGGGTTACTGAAGCTTTCTTT. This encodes CASSQDRDRVTEAFF.

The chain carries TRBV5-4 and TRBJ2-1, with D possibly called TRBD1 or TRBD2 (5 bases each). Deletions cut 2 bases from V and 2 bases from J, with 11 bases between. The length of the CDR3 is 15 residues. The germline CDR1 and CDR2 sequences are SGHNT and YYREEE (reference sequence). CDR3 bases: TGTGCCAGCAGCTTAAGAGGGACCACCTACAATGAGCAGTTCTTC. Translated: CASSLRGTTYNEQFF.

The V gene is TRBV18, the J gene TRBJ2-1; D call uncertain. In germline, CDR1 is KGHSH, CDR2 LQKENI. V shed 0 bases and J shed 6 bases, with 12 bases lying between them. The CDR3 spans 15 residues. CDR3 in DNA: TGTGCCAGCTCACCACCGAGTACCCCCGGCAATGAGCAGTTCTTC. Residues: CASSPPSTPGNEQFF.

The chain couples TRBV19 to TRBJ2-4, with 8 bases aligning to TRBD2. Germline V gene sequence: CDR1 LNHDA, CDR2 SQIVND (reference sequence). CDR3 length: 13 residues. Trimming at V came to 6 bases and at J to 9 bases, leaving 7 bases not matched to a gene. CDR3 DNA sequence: TGTGCCAGTAGCGAGGGACTAGATGGCATTCAGTACTTC. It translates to CASSEGLDGIQYF.

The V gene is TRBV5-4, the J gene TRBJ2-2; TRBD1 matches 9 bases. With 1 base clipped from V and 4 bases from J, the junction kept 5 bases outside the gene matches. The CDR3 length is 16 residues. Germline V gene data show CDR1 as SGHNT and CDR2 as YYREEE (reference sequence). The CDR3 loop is CASSLWDRALTGELFF. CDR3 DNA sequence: TGTGCCAGCAGCTTGTGGGACAGGGCGCTCACCGGGGAGCTGTTTTTT.

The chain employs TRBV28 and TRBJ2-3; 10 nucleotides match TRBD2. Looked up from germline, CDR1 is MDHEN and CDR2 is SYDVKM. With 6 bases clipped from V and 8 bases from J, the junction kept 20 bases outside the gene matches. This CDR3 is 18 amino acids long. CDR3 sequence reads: CASSSTRSGRYRLGTQYF. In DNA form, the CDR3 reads TGTGCCAGCAGCTCCACTCGTAGCGGGAGGTACAGGTTAGGTACGCAGTATTTT.

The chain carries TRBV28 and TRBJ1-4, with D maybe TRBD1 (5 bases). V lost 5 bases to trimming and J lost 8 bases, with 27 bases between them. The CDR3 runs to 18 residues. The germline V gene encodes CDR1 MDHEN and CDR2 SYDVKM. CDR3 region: CASSATRYRQPGREKLFF. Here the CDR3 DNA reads TGTGCCAGCAGTGCAACCCGCTACAGACAGCCGGGGAGGGAAAAACTGTTTTTT.